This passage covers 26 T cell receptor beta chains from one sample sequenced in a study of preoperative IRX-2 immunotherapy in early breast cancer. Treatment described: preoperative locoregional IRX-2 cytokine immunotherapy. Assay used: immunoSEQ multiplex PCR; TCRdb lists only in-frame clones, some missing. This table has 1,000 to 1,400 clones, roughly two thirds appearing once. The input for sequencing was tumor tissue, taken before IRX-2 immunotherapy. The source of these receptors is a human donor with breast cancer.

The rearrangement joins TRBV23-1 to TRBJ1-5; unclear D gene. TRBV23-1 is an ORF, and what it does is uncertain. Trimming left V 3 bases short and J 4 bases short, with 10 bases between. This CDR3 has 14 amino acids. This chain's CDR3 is CASSHSADNQPQHF. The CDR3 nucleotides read TGCGCCAGCAGTCATTCGGCGGATAATCAGCCCCAGCATTTT.

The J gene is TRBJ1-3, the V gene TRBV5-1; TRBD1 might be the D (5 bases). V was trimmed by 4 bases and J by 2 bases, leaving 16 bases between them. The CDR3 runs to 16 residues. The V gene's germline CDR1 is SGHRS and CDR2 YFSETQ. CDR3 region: CASSRTGTGTGNTIYF. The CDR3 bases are TGCGCCAGCAGCCGAACCGGGACGGGAACTGGAAACACCATATATTTT.

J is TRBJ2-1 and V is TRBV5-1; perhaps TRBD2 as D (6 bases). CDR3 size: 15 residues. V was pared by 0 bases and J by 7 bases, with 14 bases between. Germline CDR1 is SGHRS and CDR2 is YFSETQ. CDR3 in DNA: TGCGCCAGCAGCTTGGATCTCGTTGGAGGGAATGAGCAGTTCTTC. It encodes CASSLDLVGGNEQFF.

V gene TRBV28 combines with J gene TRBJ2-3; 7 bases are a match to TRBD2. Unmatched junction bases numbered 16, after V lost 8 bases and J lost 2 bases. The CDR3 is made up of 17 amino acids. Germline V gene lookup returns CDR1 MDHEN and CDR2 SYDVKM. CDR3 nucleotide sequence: TGTGCCAGCCGAGTGGGGGGGTTCGGGACTAACACAGATACGCAGTATTTT. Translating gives CASRVGGFGTNTDTQYF.

Here the CDR3 reads CASSLEVAGYTF. CDR3 DNA sequence: TGTGCCAGCAGCTTAGAGGTAGCTGGCTACACCTTC. This rearrangement joins TRBV9 to TRBJ1-2; no definite D call. CDR3 length: 12 amino acids. From germline, CDR1 is SGDLS and CDR2 YYNGEE. V dropped 4 bases and J dropped 7 bases, with 11 bases sitting between them.

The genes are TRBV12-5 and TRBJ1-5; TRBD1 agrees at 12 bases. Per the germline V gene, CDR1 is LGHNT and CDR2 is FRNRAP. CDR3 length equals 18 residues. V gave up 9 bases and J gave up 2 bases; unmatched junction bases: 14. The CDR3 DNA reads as TGTGCTAGCCTAAACTCGGGACAGGGGGCGTATGGCAATCAGCCCCAGCATTTT. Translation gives CASLNSGQGAYGNQPQHF.

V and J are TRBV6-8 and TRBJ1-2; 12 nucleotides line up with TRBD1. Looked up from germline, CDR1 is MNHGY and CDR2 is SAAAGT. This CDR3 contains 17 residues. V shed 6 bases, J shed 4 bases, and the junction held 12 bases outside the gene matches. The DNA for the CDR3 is TGTGCCAGCAGCCGCACCGGGACAGGGGGCAACCTCTATGGCTACACCTTC. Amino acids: CASSRTGTGGNLYGYTF.

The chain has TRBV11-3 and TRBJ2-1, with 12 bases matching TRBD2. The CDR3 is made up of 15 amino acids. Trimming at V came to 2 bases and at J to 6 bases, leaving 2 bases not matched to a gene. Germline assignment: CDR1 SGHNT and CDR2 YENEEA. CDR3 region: CASSLTSGRRNEQFF. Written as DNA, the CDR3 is TGTGCCAGCAGCTTAACTAGCGGGAGGCGCAATGAGCAGTTCTTC.

The CDR3 DNA follows: TGCGCCAGCAGTGAGTTCTTGTCTAGCGGGGGGCCACTGCCCGAGCAGTACTTC. This translates into CASSEFLSSGGPLPEQYF. This chain links TRBV10-2 with TRBJ2-7; 11 bases agree with TRBD2. Germline CDR1 is WSHSY and CDR2 is SAAADI. This CDR3 is 18 amino acids long. Germline trimming cut 1 base from V and 6 bases from J; bases unmatched to any gene: 14.

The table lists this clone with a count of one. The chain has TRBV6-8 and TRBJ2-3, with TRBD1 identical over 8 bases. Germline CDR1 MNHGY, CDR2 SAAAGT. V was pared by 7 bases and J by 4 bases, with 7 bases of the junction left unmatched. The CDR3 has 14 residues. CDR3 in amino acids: CASKKQGVSDTQYF. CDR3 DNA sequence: TGTGCCAGCAAAAAACAGGGGGTATCAGATACGCAGTATTTT.

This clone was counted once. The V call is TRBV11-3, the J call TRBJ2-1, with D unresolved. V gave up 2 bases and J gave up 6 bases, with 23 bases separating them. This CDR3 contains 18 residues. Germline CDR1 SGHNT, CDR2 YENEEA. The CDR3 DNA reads TGTGCCAGCAGCTTATTGGGGTATTGGGGTAATATCGGCAATGAGCAGTTCTTC. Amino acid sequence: CASSLLGYWGNIGNEQFF.

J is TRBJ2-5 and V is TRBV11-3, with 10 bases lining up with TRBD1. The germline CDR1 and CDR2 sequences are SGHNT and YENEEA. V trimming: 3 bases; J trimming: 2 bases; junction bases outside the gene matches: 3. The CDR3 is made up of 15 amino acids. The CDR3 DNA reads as TGTGCCAGCAGCTTGATGGACAGGGGGCAAGAGACCCAGTACTTC. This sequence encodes CASSLMDRGQETQYF.

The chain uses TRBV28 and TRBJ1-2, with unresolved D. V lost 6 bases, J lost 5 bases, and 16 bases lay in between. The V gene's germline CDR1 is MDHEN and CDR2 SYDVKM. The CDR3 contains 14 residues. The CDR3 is CASSAPEGSYGYTF. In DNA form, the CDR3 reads TGTGCCAGCAGCGCCCCCGAAGGGTCTTATGGCTACACCTTC.

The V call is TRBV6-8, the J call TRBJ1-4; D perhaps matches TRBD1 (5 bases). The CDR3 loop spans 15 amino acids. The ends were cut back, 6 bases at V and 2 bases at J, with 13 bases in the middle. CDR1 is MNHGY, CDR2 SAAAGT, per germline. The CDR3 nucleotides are TGTGCCAGCAGCCGGGACTGGGGGACTAATGAAAAACTGTTTTTT. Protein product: CASSRDWGTNEKLFF.

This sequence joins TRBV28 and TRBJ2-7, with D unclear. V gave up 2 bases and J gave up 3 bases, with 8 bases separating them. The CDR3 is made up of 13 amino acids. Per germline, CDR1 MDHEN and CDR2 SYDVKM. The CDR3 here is CASSLKGIYEQYF. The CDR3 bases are TGTGCCAGCAGTTTAAAGGGTATCTACGAGCAGTACTTC.

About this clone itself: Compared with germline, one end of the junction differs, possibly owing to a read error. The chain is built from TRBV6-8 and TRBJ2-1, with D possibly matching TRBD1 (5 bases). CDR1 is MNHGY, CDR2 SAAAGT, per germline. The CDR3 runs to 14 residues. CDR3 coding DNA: TGTGCCATCAGTTGGGGCGACCCGAGTGATGAGCAGTTCTTC. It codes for CAISWGDPSDEQFF.

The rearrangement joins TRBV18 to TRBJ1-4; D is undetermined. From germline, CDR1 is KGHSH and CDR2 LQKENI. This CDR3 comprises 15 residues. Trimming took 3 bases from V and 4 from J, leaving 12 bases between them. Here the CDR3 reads CASSPQPLGNEKLFF. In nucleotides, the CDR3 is TGTGCCAGCTCACCGCAGCCCTTGGGTAATGAAAAACTGTTTTTT.

This chain's CDR3 is CASSLSTAGGGAEKLFF. The CDR3 region has the DNA TGTGCCAGCAGTTTATCTACTGCGGGAGGGGGCGCGGAAAAACTGTTTTTT. The chain recombines TRBV6-8 with TRBJ1-4, with 7 bases identical to TRBD1. Looked up from germline, CDR1 is MNHGY and CDR2 is SAAAGT. J gave up 8 bases and V 4 bases, and 16 bases lay outside the gene matches. This CDR3 contains 17 residues.

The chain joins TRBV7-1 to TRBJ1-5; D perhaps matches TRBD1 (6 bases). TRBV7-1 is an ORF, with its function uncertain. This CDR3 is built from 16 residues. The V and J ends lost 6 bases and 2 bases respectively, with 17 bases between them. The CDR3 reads CASSDRRDTGNQPQHF. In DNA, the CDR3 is TGTGCCAGCAGTGACCGCCGGGACACAGGCAATCAGCCCCAGCATTTT.

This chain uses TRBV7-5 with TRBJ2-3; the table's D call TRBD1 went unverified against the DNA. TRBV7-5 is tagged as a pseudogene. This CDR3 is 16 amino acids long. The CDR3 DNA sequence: TGTGCCAGCAGCTTGGCCTTACAGGTCCTCACAGATACGCAGTATTTT. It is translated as CASSLALQVLTDTQYF.

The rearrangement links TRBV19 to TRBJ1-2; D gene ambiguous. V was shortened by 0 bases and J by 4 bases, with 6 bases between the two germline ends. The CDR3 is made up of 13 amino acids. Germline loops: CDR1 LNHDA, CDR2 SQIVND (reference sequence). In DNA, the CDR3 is TGTGCCAGTAGTATAGACAGTCGCTATGGCTACACCTTC. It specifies CASSIDSRYGYTF.

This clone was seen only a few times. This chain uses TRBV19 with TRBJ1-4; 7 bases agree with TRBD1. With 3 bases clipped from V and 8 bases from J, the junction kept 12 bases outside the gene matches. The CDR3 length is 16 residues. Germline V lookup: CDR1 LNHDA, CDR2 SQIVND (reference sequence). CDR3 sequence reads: CASSMVGEADREKLFF. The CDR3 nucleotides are TGTGCCAGTAGTATGGTGGGGGAGGCGGACAGGGAAAAACTGTTTTTT.

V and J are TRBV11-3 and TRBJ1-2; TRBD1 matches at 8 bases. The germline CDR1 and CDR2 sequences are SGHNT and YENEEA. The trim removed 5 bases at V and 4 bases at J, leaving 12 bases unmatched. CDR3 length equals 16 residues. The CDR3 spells CASSGFNRGMSYGYTF. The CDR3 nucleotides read TGTGCCAGCAGCGGCTTTAACAGGGGGATGAGCTATGGCTACACCTTC.

The CDR3 is CASSWSPGIEQYF. The CDR3 bases are TGTGCCAGCAGTTGGAGCCCGGGCATCGAGCAGTACTTC. The V call is TRBV8-2, the J call TRBJ2-7. TRBV8-2 is recorded as a pseudogene. The CDR3 totals 13 residues.

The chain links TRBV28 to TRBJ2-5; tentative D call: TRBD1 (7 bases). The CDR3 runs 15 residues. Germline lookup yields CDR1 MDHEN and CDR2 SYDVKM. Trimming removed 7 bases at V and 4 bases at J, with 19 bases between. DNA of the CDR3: TGTGCCAGCATCCCGGGGACAGTGCGGGGAGAGACCCAGTACTTC. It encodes CASIPGTVRGETQYF. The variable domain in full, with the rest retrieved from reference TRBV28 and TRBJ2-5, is DVKVTQSSRYLVKRTGEKVFLECVQDMDHENMFWYRQDPGLGLRLIYFSYDVKMKEKGDIPEGYSVSREKKERFSLILESASTNQTSMYLCASIPGTVRGETQYFGPGTRLLVL.

CDR3 coding DNA: TGTGCCAGCACCCCCGGGACAACCTTCTCCTACGAGCAGTACTTC. Translated: CASTPGTTFSYEQYF. V and J are TRBV2 and TRBJ2-7, with D possibly TRBD1 on 6 matching bases. The CDR3 runs 15 residues. CDR1 and CDR2 from the germline V gene are SNHLY and FYNNEI. With 7 bases removed from V and 0 bases from J, the gap between germline ends came to 16 bases.